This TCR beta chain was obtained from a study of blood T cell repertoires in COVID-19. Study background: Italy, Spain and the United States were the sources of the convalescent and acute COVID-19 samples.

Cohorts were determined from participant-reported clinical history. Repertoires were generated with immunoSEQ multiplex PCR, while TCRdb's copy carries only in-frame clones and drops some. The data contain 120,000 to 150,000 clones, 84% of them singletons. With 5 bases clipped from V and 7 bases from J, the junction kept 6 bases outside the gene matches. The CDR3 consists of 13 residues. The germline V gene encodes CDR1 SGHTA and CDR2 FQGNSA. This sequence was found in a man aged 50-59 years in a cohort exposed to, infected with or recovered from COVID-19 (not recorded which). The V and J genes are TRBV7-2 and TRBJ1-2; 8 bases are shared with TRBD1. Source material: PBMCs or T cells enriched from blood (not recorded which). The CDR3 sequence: CASSPLTGGGYTF. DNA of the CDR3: TGTGCCAGCAGCCCCCTTACAGGGGGTGGCTACACCTTC.